This is a list of T cell receptor beta chains from one sample in a study of cytomegalovirus exposure and HLA in healthy donors. Profiled with immunoSEQ multiplex PCR; TCRdb holds only in-frame clones, not every one. Among around 190,000 clones listed, over 70% were seen once. Sequencing was performed on PBMCs. Every receptor here comes from a man in his forties or fifties in good health and CMV-seropositive. Each CDR3 is given with its conserved first and last residue. D genes are given only for firm matches. Clone size is stated in some rows and not others, as once, few, many or a class when expanded.

CASSYDGATLDRTYF TGTGCCAGCAGTTACGATGGGGCCACCTTGGATCGAACGTACTTC TRBV6-5 NA TRBJ2-7 NA
CASSNIGQASIRSYEQYF TGTGCCAGCAGCAATATCGGACAGGCATCTATCCGAAGCTACGAGCAGTACTTC TRBV5-6 TRBD1 TRBJ2-7 NA
CASLGRLSYNSPLHF TGTGCCAGCCTTGGGAGGTTGTCCTATAATTCACCCCTCCACTTT TRBV6-1 NA TRBJ1-6 NA
CASRTGERNTIYF TGTGCCAGCAGAACAGGGGAAAGAAACACCATATATTTT TRBV28 TRBD1 TRBJ1-3 NA
CASSSLPGGPRRQETQYF TGTGCCAGCAGCTCCCTTCCGGGGGGGCCTAGAAGGCAAGAGACCCAGTACTTC TRBV7-8 TRBD2 TRBJ2-5 NA
CASSLGGGQGNQPQHF TGTGCCAGTTCTTTGGGGGGGGGTCAAGGGAATCAGCCCCAGCATTTT TRBV2 NA TRBJ1-5 NA
CASSPNRELNYGYTF TGTGCCAGCAGTCCTAACAGGGAGCTCAACTATGGCTACACCTTC TRBV2 NA TRBJ1-2 NA
CASSLAGGSGNTIYF TGTGCCAGCAGCTTAGCGGGGGGTTCTGGAAACACCATATATTTT TRBV11-2 NA TRBJ1-3 NA
CASGHGRQGRETQYF TGTGCCTCCGGACATGGCCGACAGGGGAGAGAGACCCAGTACTTC TRBV15 TRBD1 TRBJ2-5 NA
CASSQEARGEQYF TGTGCCAGCAGCCAAGAGGCTAGAGGGGAGCAGTACTTC TRBV14 NA TRBJ2-7 NA
CSVGGQGAQPQHF TGCAGCGTTGGGGGACAGGGGGCGCAGCCCCAGCATTTT TRBV29-1 TRBD1 TRBJ1-5 NA
CASSLLAAQETQYF TGTGCCAGCAGCTTACTAGCGGCCCAAGAGACCCAGTACTTC TRBV5-4 TRBD2 TRBJ2-5 NA
CASSQVASGVTYEQYF TGTGCCAGCAGCCAAGTCGCTAGCGGGGTAACCTACGAGCAGTACTTC TRBV4-2 TRBD2 TRBJ2-7 NA
CASSLGGATEAFF TGTGCCAGCAGCTTGGGCGGGGCCACTGAAGCTTTCTTT TRBV5-6 NA TRBJ1-1 NA
CASSENFGGNQPQHF TGTGCCAGCAGTGAAAATTTTGGAGGGAATCAGCCCCAGCATTTT TRBV6-1 NA TRBJ1-5 NA
CASSVGLVGLAGEQYEQFF TGTGCCAGCAGCGTAGGATTAGTGGGACTAGCGGGAGAACAGTATGAGCAGTTCTTC TRBV9 TRBD2 TRBJ2-1 few
CASSGGTGNYGYTF TGCGCCAGCAGCGGGGGGACGGGTAACTATGGCTACACCTTC TRBV5-1 NA TRBJ1-2 NA
CASSPLAASYNEQFF TGTGCCAGCTCCCCACTAGCGGCTTCCTACAATGAGCAGTTCTTC TRBV18 TRBD2 TRBJ2-1 NA
CASTLSSSGGYNEQFF TGCGCCAGCACGTTGTCCTCGTCCGGGGGATACAATGAGCAGTTCTTC TRBV5-1 NA TRBJ2-1 NA
CASRGGSQYNEQFF TGTGCCAGCAGAGGCGGGAGTCAGTACAATGAGCAGTTCTTC TRBV27 TRBD2 TRBJ2-1 NA
CASSVSAGAPYEQYF TGTGCCAGCAGCGTATCAGCAGGCGCTCCCTACGAGCAGTACTTC TRBV9 NA TRBJ2-7 NA
CSSSSGGAQGRGETQYF TGTTCCAGCAGCTCGGGGGGGGCACAGGGCCGAGGAGAGACCCAGTACTTC TRBV7-9 TRBD2 TRBJ2-5 NA
CASSLDRVSIGYTF TGCGCCAGCAGCCTGGACCGGGTTTCCATTGGCTACACCTTC TRBV5-1 NA TRBJ1-2 few
CASSEALLAGRGKTQYF TGTGCCAGCAGTGAAGCTCTACTAGCGGGGAGGGGGAAGACCCAGTACTTC TRBV2 TRBD2 TRBJ2-5 NA
CASSKARQSNMNTEAFF TGCGCCAGCAGCAAGGCCCGACAGTCTAACATGAACACTGAAGCTTTCTTT TRBV5-1 NA TRBJ1-1 NA
CASREGQGGYTGELFF TGTGCCAGCAGGGAGGGGCAGGGAGGGTACACCGGGGAGCTGTTTTTT TRBV28 TRBD2 TRBJ2-2 NA
CSAPTEASANF TGCAGTGCACCGACGGAGGCTAGCGCCAACTTC TRBV20-1 NA TRBJ2-5 NA
CASSPRQGDGYTF TGTGCCAGCAGCCCGCGACAGGGGGATGGCTACACCTTC TRBV5-5 TRBD1 TRBJ1-2 NA
CASSLVPEGARGYTF TGTGCCAGCAGCTTAGTTCCGGAGGGGGCGAGGGGCTACACCTTC TRBV5-5 TRBD1 TRBJ1-2 NA
CATSRGRIAGIRNGEQFF TGTGCCACCAGCAGAGGAAGGATAGCGGGCATCCGTAATGGTGAGCAGTTCTTC TRBV15 TRBD2 TRBJ2-1 NA
CASSLAGTGYEKLFF TGCGCCAGCAGCTTGGCCGGGACAGGGTATGAAAAACTGTTTTTT TRBV5-1 TRBD1 TRBJ1-4 NA
CASRKQATNEKLFF TGTGCCAGCAGAAAACAGGCAACTAATGAAAAACTGTTTTTT TRBV7-2 NA TRBJ1-4 NA
CASSVGGTPTGELFF TGTGCCAGCAGCGTAGGTGGGACTCCCACCGGGGAGCTGTTTTTT TRBV9 NA TRBJ2-2 NA
CASSSLRGLTSYEQYF TGTGCCAGCAGCTCGTTACGAGGATTGACCTCCTACGAGCAGTACTTC TRBV11-2 NA TRBJ2-7 few
CASSASLQGASTGELFF TGTGCCAGCAGCGCCTCCTTACAGGGGGCGAGCACCGGGGAGCTGTTTTTT TRBV9 TRBD1 TRBJ2-2 few
CASTQRVGNYGYTF TGTGCCAGCACCCAGCGGGTCGGGAACTATGGCTACACCTTC TRBV27 NA TRBJ1-2 NA
CASSLYGQGYEQYF TGTGCCAGCAGTTTGTATGGACAGGGGTACGAGCAGTACTTC TRBV27 TRBD1 TRBJ2-7 NA
CASSPYIQGQETQYF TGTGCCAGCTCACCCTACATACAGGGGCAAGAGACCCAGTACTTC TRBV18 TRBD1 TRBJ2-5 NA
CSAGQGNYGYTF TGCAGCGCCGGACAGGGGAACTATGGCTACACCTTC TRBV29-1 TRBD1 TRBJ1-2 NA
CASSPSGVYGYTF TGTGCCAGTAGTCCCTCGGGGGTCTATGGCTACACCTTC TRBV19 NA TRBJ1-2 NA
CASSVAGREEAEQYF TGTGCCAGCAGCGTAGCGGGTCGGGAGGAAGCCGAGCAGTACTTC TRBV9 TRBD2 TRBJ2-7 NA
CASGPVEAFF TGTGCTAGTGGTCCCGTTGAAGCTTTCTTT TRBV12-5 NA TRBJ1-1 NA
CASGLSGNQPQHF TGTGCTAGTGGTTTGTCGGGCAATCAGCCCCAGCATTTT TRBV12-5 NA TRBJ1-5 NA
CSVTSTAYGYEQYF TGCAGCGTTACCTCGACAGCGTATGGCTACGAGCAGTACTTC TRBV29-1 NA TRBJ2-7 NA
CASSFSGIGLAGANEQFF TGTGCCAGCAGCTTCAGTGGGATCGGACTAGCGGGAGCCAATGAGCAGTTCTTC TRBV11-2 TRBD2 TRBJ2-1 few
CASSLGLARETQYF TGCGCCAGCAGTCTGGGACTAGCACGGGAGACCCAGTACTTC TRBV5-1 TRBD2 TRBJ2-5 NA